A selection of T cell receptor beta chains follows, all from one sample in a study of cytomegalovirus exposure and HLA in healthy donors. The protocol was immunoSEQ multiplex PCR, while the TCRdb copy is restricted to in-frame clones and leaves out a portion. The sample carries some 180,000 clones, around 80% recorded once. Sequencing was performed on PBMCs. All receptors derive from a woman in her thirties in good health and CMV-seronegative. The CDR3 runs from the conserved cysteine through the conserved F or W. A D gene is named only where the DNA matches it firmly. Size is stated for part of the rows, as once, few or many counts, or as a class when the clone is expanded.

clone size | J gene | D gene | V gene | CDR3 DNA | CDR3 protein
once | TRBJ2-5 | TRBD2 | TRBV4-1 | TGCGCCAGCAGCCATGAACTAGCGGGGGGGCCGACCGAGACCCAGTACTTC | CASSHELAGGPTETQYF
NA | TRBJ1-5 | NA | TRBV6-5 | TGTGCCAGCAGTTCAAGACAGAGCAATCAGCCCCAGCATTTT | CASSSRQSNQPQHF
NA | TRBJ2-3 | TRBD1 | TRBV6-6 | TGTGCCAGCAGTTACATTGGACAGGGATTAAATACGCAGTATTTT | CASSYIGQGLNTQYF
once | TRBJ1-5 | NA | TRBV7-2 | TGTGCCAGCAGCTTGACTGGGGCGAAGAATCAGCCCCAGCATTTT | CASSLTGAKNQPQHF
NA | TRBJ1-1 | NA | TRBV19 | TGTGCCAGTAGTATAGCTGACGGACTGGGCACTGAAGCTTTCTTT | CASSIADGLGTEAFF
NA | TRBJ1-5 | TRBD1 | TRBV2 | TGTGCCAGCAGTCAGCGGACAGGGCTAGGCAATCAGCCCCAGCATTTT | CASSQRTGLGNQPQHF
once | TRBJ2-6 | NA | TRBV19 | TGTGCCAGTATCGCACAACCGGGGGGGGCCAACGTCCTGACTTTC | CASIAQPGGANVLTF
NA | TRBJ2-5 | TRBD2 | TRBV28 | TGTGCCAGCAGTTTCGGGCTAGCGGGGGGCATGGGGTACCAAGAGACCCAGTACTTC | CASSFGLAGGMGYQETQYF
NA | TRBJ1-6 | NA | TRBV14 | TGTGCCAGCAGCCTTCAGGGGATTCGTAATTCACCCCTCCACTTT | CASSLQGIRNSPLHF
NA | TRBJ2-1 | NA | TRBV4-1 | TGCGCCAGCAGCCAAGGGGCGTGGGAGGCGGTATACAATGAGCAGTTCTTC | CASSQGAWEAVYNEQFF
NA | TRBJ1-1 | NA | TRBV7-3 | TGTGCCAGCAGTTCGGGACTGCTAACTGAAGCTTTCTTT | CASSSGLLTEAFF
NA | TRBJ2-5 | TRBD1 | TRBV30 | TGTGCCTGGAGAGGGGACAGAAGACAAGAGACCCAGTACTTC | CAWRGDRRQETQYF
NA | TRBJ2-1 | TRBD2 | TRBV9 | TGTGCCAGCAGCCCTTCCGGGCGGGGGAACGCCAATGAGCAGTTCTTC | CASSPSGRGNANEQFF
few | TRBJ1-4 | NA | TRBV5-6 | TGTGCCAGCAGCTTGGGAGGGGGACCCAATGAAAAACTGTTTTTT | CASSLGGGPNEKLFF
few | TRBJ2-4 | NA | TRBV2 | TGTGCCAGCCTTACCCAGGGTGGCAAAAACATTCAGTACTTC | CASLTQGGKNIQYF
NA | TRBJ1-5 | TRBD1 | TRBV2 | TGTGCCAGCAGTGGGACAGGGGGGAATCAGCCCCAGCATTTT | CASSGTGGNQPQHF
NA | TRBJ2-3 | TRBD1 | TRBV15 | TGTGCCACCAGCCGGACAGGGGGCGTCGATACGCAGTATTTT | CATSRTGGVDTQYF
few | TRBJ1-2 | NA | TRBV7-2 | TGTGCCAGCAGCTCTCAGGGTTCCTATGGCTACACCTTC | CASSSQGSYGYTF
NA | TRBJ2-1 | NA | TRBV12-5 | TGTGCTAGTGGTCCCCTCCACAATGAGCAGTTCTTC | CASGPLHNEQFF
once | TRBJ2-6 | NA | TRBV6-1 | TGTGCCAGCAGTCAACAACGCTCTGGGGCCAACGTCCTGACTTTC | CASSQQRSGANVLTF
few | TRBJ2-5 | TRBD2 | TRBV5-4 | TGTGCCAGCAGCCCGGGGGGGGCAACTCAAGAGACCCAGTACTTC | CASSPGGATQETQYF
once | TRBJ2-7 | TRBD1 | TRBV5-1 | TGCGCCAGCAGCTTGGATCCCGCCGGGACAGGGCACGTGGAGCAGTACTTC | CASSLDPAGTGHVEQYF
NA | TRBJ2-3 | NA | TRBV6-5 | TGTGCCAGCAGTTCCAGGGGTGGCACAGATACGCAGTATTTT | CASSSRGGTDTQYF
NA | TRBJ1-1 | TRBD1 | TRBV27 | TGTGCCAGCAGTTTGGGAGGACAGGGACGCACTGAAGCTTTCTTT | CASSLGGQGRTEAFF
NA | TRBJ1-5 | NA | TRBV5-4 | TGTGCCAGCAGCGAGCGGGGGGATCAGCCCCAGCATTTT | CASSERGDQPQHF
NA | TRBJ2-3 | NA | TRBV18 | TGTGCCAGCGGGGGCGATACGCAGTATTTT | CASGGDTQYF
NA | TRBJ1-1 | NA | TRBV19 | TGTGCCACCCTAAGGGGACATTTGAACACTGAAGCTTTCTTT | CATLRGHLNTEAFF
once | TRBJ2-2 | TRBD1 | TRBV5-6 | TGTGCCAGCAGCTTCGACAGGGGGCGTTACACCGGGGAGCTGTTTTTT | CASSFDRGRYTGELFF